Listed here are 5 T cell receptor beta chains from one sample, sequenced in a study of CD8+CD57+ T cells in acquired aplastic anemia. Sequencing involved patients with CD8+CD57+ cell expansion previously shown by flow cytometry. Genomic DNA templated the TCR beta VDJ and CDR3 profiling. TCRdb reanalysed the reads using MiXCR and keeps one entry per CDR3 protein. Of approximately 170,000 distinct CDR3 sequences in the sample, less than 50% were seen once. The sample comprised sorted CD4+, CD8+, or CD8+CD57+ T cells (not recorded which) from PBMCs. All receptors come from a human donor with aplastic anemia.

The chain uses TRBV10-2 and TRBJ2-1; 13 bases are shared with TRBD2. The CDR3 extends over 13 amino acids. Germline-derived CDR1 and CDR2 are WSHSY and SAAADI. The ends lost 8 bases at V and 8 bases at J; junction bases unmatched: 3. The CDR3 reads CASRTSGSYEQFF. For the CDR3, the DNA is TGCGCCAGCCGGACTAGCGGGAGCTATGAGCAGTTCTTC.

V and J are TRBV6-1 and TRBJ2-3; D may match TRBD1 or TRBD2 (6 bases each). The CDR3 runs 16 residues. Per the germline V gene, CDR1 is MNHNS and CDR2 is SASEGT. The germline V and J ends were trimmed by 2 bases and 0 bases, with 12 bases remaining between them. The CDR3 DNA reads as TGTGCCAGCAGTGAATCATCGGGGGCTAGCACAGATACGCAGTATTTT. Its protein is CASSESSGASTDTQYF.

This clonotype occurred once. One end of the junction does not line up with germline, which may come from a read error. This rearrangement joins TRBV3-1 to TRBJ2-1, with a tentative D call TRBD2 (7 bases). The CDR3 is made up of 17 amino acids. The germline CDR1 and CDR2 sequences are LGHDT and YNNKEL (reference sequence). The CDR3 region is CASSQTRGGRSGNERFF. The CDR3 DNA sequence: TGTGCCAGCAGCCAAACGAGGGGGGGCAGGTCAGGGAATGAGCGGTTCTTC.

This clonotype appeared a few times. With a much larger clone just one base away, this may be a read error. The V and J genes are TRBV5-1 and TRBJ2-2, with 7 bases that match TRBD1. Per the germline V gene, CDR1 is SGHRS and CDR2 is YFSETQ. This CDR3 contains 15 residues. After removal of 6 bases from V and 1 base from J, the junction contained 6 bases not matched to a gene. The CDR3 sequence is CASNPGTVNTGELFF. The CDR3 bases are TGCGCCAGCAACCCCGGGACAGTGAACACCGGGGAGCTGTTTTTT.

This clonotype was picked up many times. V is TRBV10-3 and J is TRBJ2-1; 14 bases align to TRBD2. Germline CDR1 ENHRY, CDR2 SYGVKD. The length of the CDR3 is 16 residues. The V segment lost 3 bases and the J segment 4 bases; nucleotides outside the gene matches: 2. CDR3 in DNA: TGTGCCATCAGTGAAGGGACTAGCGGGGGTTACAATGAGCAGTTCTTC. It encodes CAISEGTSGGYNEQFF.